This T cell receptor (beta chain) emerged from a study of T cells in tuberculosis. The CDR3 is 16 residues long. Germline-derived CDR1 and CDR2 are SGHRS and YFSETQ. V shed 7 bases and J 3 bases; nucleotides not matched to a gene: 12. Profiled with immunoSEQ multiplex PCR; TCRdb holds only in-frame clones, not every one. The table includes 30,000 to 40,000 clones, about 97% detected once. Each donor contributed about 110,000 T cells on average, unsorted. The V and J genes are TRBV5-1 and TRBJ2-3, with TRBD2 identical over 9 bases. The sequenced material came from PBMCs. This TCR was recovered from a donor aged 10-29 years with latent tuberculosis or without tuberculosis infection. The CDR3 DNA reads as TGCGCCAGCCGCAGAGCTAGCGGGGTATTAACAGATACGCAGTATTTT. Encoded protein: CASRRASGVLTDTQYF. Using reference TRBV5-1 and TRBJ2-3 for the parts outside the CDR3, the full variable domain is KAGVTQTPRYLIKTRGQQVTLSCSPISGHRSVSWYQQTPGQGLQFLFEYFSETQRNKGNFPGRFSGRQFSNSRSEMNVSTLELGDSALYLCASRRASGVLTDTQYFGPGTRLTVL.